This T cell receptor beta chain was identified in a study of cytotoxic CD8 clonotypes in ibrutinib-treated CLL. J gave up 5 bases and V 2 bases, and 6 bases lay outside the gene matches. Germline assignment: CDR1 MNHEY and CDR2 SVGAGI. This CDR3 is built from 14 residues. With cryopreserved PBMCs as the source, roughly 2 micrograms of genomic DNA went to TCR beta libraries. TCRdb keeps only in-frame clones here, not all; method: immunoSEQ multiplex PCR. Here the sample spans some 140,000 clones, around four fifths being singletons. The source is a human donor with chronic lymphocytic leukemia. The material was PBMCs, obtained after 24 months of ibrutinib treatment. The V call is TRBV6-5, the J call TRBJ2-7; the match to TRBD1 covers 7 bases. CDR3 sequence (DNA): TGTGCCAGCAGTTACCGACAGGGTGCCCACGAGCAGTACTTC. Amino acids: CASSYRQGAHEQYF.